This TCR beta chain was retrieved from a study of T cells in Graves' hyperthyroidism and ophthalmopathy. Turning to this clonotype: Its antigen is currently unknown. The CDR3 carries no conserved terminal phenylalanine or tryptophan, so it likely arises from a read error.

Patients having uncontrolled infection, another autoimmune disease, pregnancy or lactation were not included. Every diagnosis used clinical symptoms, serum thyroxine and TRAb, thyroid ultrasound and orbital computed tomography. Amplification of TCR beta CDR3 regions was performed using RNA transcripts as template. Using the HTBI primer set, a first-round RT-PCR was run on the TCR CDR3. TCRdb fed the multiplex PCR reads into MiXCR, producing one record per CDR3 protein. The data contain more than 550,000 distinct CDR3 sequences, 45% of them singletons. Broader study findings: Before onset, by a median of around six months, the model predicted ophthalmopathy. Among thyroid clonotypes expanded above 0.001, most also appeared in blood.

Material for sequencing was peripheral blood or thyroid tissue (not recorded which). This receptor was obtained from an adult man with Graves' disease, either hyperthyroidism or ophthalmopathy (not recorded which).

The CDR3 DNA sequence: TGTGCCAGCAGCCTAGCCCCCAGTAGGGTCTCTGGAAACACCATATATATT. It is translated as CASSLAPSRVSGNTIYI. This sequence joins TRBV7-3 and TRBJ1-3, with D uncertain. Per the germline V gene, CDR1 is SGHTA and CDR2 is FQGTGA. The CDR3 is 17 amino acids. V was trimmed by 5 bases and J by 0 bases, leaving 17 bases between them.